The 2 T cell receptor beta chains below were found in one sample sequenced in a study of cytomegalovirus exposure and HLA in healthy donors. Profiling relied on immunoSEQ multiplex PCR, and the TCRdb table lists in-frame clones only, not all of them. The sample lists roughly 140,000 clones, about 88% seen once, with around 3.4% in the top ten. Sequencing used PBMCs. The receptors shown here come from a woman aged 18-30 years in good health and CMV-seropositive.

This CDR3 is CASRPFSGSSYEQYF. CDR3 DNA: TGTGCCAGCAGACCTTTTAGCGGGAGCTCCTACGAGCAGTACTTC. The rearrangement links TRBV2 to TRBJ2-7; TRBD2 matches at 9 bases. V gave up 6 bases and J gave up 0 bases; unmatched junction bases: 6. Germline CDR1 reads SNHLY; CDR2 reads FYNNEI. The CDR3 loop spans 15 amino acids. The full variable domain, completed using reference TRBV2 and TRBJ2-7, is EPEVTQTPSHQVTQMGQEVILRCVPISNHLYFYWYRQILGQKVEFLVSFYNNEISEKSEIFDDQFSVERPDGSNFTLKIRSTKLEDSAMYFCASRPFSGSSYEQYFGPGTRLTVT.

This clone turned up a few times. This rearrangement joins TRBV6-1 to TRBJ2-7, with 9 positions matching TRBD2. Germline-derived CDR1 and CDR2 are MNHNS and SASEGT. CDR3 length: 16 residues. V lost 4 bases to trimming and J lost 1 base; unmatched junction nucleotides: 8. The CDR3 nucleotides read TGTGCCAGCAGTGGGCTAGCGGGAAGGGCGTCCTACGAGCAGTACTTC. The encoded protein is CASSGLAGRASYEQYF.